The 27 T cell receptor beta chains given below trace back to one sample, sequenced in a study of blood T cell repertoires in COVID-19. Using immunoSEQ multiplex PCR, the repertoire was profiled, and TCRdb retains in-frame clones only, with some absent. The sample lists approximately 46,000 clones; about 84% were seen once. Sequenced: peripheral blood. These receptors originate from a human donor in a cohort sampled during active COVID-19.

This clone was recorded a few times. The V gene is TRBV27, the J gene TRBJ2-7; 10 positions agree with TRBD2. Trimming at V came to 4 bases and at J to 4 bases, leaving 4 bases not matched to a gene. The germline CDR1 and CDR2 sequences are MNHEY and SMNVEV (reference sequence). This CDR3 has 14 amino acids. In DNA, the CDR3 is TGTGCCAGCAGTTCCATAGCGGGAGGTTACGAGCAGTACTTC. This codes for CASSSIAGGYEQYF.

The rearrangement uses TRBV7-2 and TRBJ2-5, with 12 positions matching TRBD2. The CDR3 spans 18 residues. V dropped 1 base and J dropped 2; count of bases not matched to a gene: 8. Germline CDR1 reads SGHTA; CDR2 reads FQGNSA. The CDR3 spells CASSLDFRLAGAQETQYF. DNA for the CDR3: TGTGCCAGCAGCTTAGATTTCCGACTAGCGGGGGCACAAGAGACCCAGTACTTC. Filled out from reference TRBV7-2 and TRBJ2-5, the complete variable domain reads GAGVSQSPSNKVTEKGKDVELRCDPISGHTALYWYRQSLGQGLEFLIYFQGNSAPDKSGLPSDRFSAERTGGSVSTLTIQRTQQEDSAVYLCASSLDFRLAGAQETQYFGPGTRLLVL.

The chain employs TRBV10-3 and TRBJ2-5; 10 bases fit TRBD2. CDR1 is ENHRY and CDR2 is SYGVKD in the germline V gene. V lost 7 bases and J lost 5; bases outside the gene matches: 10. This CDR3 spans 15 amino acids. This CDR3 is CAITSGGAGEETQYF. As DNA, the CDR3 is TGTGCCATCACCAGCGGGGGGGCCGGTGAGGAGACCCAGTACTTC.

This rearrangement joins TRBV19 to TRBJ2-3, with 8 bases aligning to TRBD2. CDR1 and CDR2 from the germline V gene are LNHDA and SQIVND (reference sequence). J was trimmed by 4 bases and V by 3 bases; bases with no gene match: 6. The CDR3 spans 15 residues. CDR3 protein: CASSILPSGPDTQYF. CDR3 DNA sequence: TGTGCCAGTAGTATCCTCCCTAGCGGGCCAGATACGCAGTATTTT.

The chain links TRBV7-2 to TRBJ2-1, with TRBD1 identical over 8 bases. V was clipped by 5 bases and J by 8 bases; unmatched bases: 5. Germline values: CDR1 SGHTA, CDR2 FQGNSA. This CDR3 region has 13 residues. CDR3 bases: TGTGCCAGCAGCCGCGACAGGGGAGATGAGCAGTTCTTC. Translated, it gives CASSRDRGDEQFF.

The gene calls are TRBV11-3 and TRBJ2-1; no definite D call. CDR1 SGHNT and CDR2 YENEEA come from the germline V gene. With 5 bases removed from V and 1 base from J, the gap between germline ends came to 6 bases. The CDR3 consists of 13 residues. As DNA, the CDR3 is TGTGCCAGCAGCGCGGAGTCCTACAATGAGCAGTTCTTC. Protein sequence: CASSAESYNEQFF. Based on the CDR3 plus reference TRBV11-3 and TRBJ2-1, the full variable domain is EAGVVQSPRYKIIEKKQPVAFWCNPISGHNTLYWYLQNLGQGPELLIRYENEEAVDDSQLPKDRFSAERLKGVDSTLKIQPAELGDSAVYLCASSAESYNEQFFGPGTRLTVL.

The chain combines TRBV29-1 with TRBJ2-2; D is perhaps TRBD1 (6 bases). Germline V CDR1 and CDR2: SQVTM, ANQGSEA. The V end was cut by 4 bases, the J end by 4 bases, with 7 bases between. This CDR3 comprises 12 residues. CDR3: CSVARGTGELFF. DNA of the CDR3: TGCAGCGTTGCCAGGGGCACCGGGGAGCTGTTTTTT.

This sequence joins TRBV5-4 and TRBJ2-2, with 8 bases that match TRBD2. Trimming at V came to 0 bases and at J to 5 bases, leaving 6 bases not matched to a gene. In germline, CDR1 is SGHNT, CDR2 YYREEE (reference sequence). This CDR3 is 16 amino acids long. The CDR3 DNA reads as TGTGCCAGCAGCTTGGGAAGCGGGAGTCAGACCGGGGAGCTGTTTTTT. Translation gives CASSLGSGSQTGELFF.

V and J are TRBV7-7 and TRBJ2-1; 11 nucleotides align to TRBD2. Looked up from germline, CDR1 is SSHAT and CDR2 is FNYEAQ (reference sequence). There are 15 residues in the CDR3. V was pared by 5 bases and J by 2 bases, with 2 bases of the junction left unmatched. CDR3 residues: CASSATSGAYNEQFF. The CDR3 DNA reads TGTGCCAGCAGCGCGACTAGCGGGGCCTACAATGAGCAGTTCTTC.

V gene TRBV18 combines with J gene TRBJ1-2; 7 bases align to TRBD1. The CDR3 contains 13 residues. V lost 4 bases to trimming and J lost 3 bases; unmatched junction nucleotides: 2. Germline CDR1 KGHSH, CDR2 LQKENI. In nucleotides, the CDR3 is TGTGCCAGCTCACGAGGACAGGACTATGGCTACACCTTC. It yields the protein CASSRGQDYGYTF.

V and J are TRBV5-1 and TRBJ2-1, with 13 bases identical to TRBD2. CDR3 length equals 15 residues. Germline CDR1 and CDR2: SGHRS and YFSETQ. V gave up 4 bases and J gave up 4 bases; unmatched junction bases: 2. The CDR3 DNA reads as TGCGCCAGCAGCGAGGGACTAGCGGGATACAATGAGCAGTTCTTC. This translates into CASSEGLAGYNEQFF.

The chain recombines TRBV9 with TRBJ2-3; TRBD2 agrees at 11 bases. The CDR3 loop spans 14 amino acids. J lost 0 bases, V lost 6 bases, and 0 bases had no gene match. The germline V gene has CDR1 SGDLS and CDR2 YYNGEE. The CDR3 DNA sequence: TGTGCCAGCACTAGCGGGGGGAGCACAGATACGCAGTATTTT. Translating it yields CASTSGGSTDTQYF.

This chain joins TRBV7-2 and TRBJ1-3; tentatively, D is TRBD1 (5 bases). Between the trimmed V and J ends, which lost 5 bases and 2 bases, there was a span of 10 bases. Germline V gene data show CDR1 as SGHTA and CDR2 as FQGNSA. The CDR3 extends over 14 amino acids. The CDR3 sequence is CASSPETAGNTIYF. The CDR3 region has the DNA TGTGCCAGCAGCCCCGAGACAGCTGGAAACACCATATATTTT.

The CDR3 DNA is TGTGCCAGCAGCCCTAGCGGGGGCAACACAGATACGCAGTATTTT. Translation gives CASSPSGGNTDTQYF. This chain links TRBV5-4 with TRBJ2-3; 10 bases fit TRBD2. The CDR3 contains 15 residues. Trimming took 4 bases from V and 2 from J; bases not matched to a gene: 4. Looked up from germline, CDR1 is SGHNT and CDR2 is YYREEE (reference sequence).

In this sample, this clone turned up a few times. V is TRBV7-9 and J is TRBJ2-7; possible D gene TRBD1, 5 bases. The V gene lost 1 base and the J gene lost 6 bases, with 10 bases spanning the gap. Per the germline V gene, CDR1 is SEHNR and CDR2 is FQNEAQ (reference sequence). The CDR3 is made up of 13 amino acids. The CDR3 DNA is TGTGCCAGCAGCTTAGGACAGACTGGCGAGCAGTACTTC. Translation: CASSLGQTGEQYF. Complete variable domain (other parts from reference TRBV7-9 and TRBJ2-7): DTGVSQNPRHKITKRGQNVTFRCDPISEHNRLYWYRQTLGQGPEFLTYFQNEAQLEKSRLLSDRFSAERPKGSFSTLEIQRTEQGDSAMYLCASSLGQTGEQYFGPGTRLTVT.

The chain combines TRBV15 with TRBJ2-1; 9 bases are a match to TRBD2. Germline CDR1 is LNHNV and CDR2 is YYDKDF (reference sequence). CDR3 length equals 13 residues. V shed 8 bases and J 4 bases; nucleotides not matched to a gene: 3. The CDR3 sequence is CATWSGGYNEQFF. CDR3 sequence (DNA): TGTGCCACCTGGAGCGGGGGGTACAATGAGCAGTTCTTC.

V and J are TRBV9 and TRBJ2-1; the match to TRBD2 covers 8 bases. From germline, CDR1 is SGDLS and CDR2 YYNGEE. CDR3 length: 14 residues. Trimming cost V 4 bases and J 7 bases; bases outside gene matches: 7. The DNA of the CDR3 is TGTGCCAGCAGCCCGGGGGGGCCGGGAAATGAGCAGTTCTTC. Its protein is CASSPGGPGNEQFF.

The chain is built from TRBV6-4 and TRBJ1-2; a weak D match, TRBD1 (5 bases). Trimming took off 5 bases at V and 4 bases at J, with 11 bases between the two ends. The CDR3 runs to 13 residues. Germline V lookup: CDR1 MRHNA, CDR2 SNTAGT. The CDR3 is CASSRDLGYGYTF. CDR3 DNA sequence: TGTGCCAGCAGTCGGGACTTAGGCTATGGCTACACCTTC.

The CDR3 DNA sequence: TGTGCCAGCAGCAGACCTAGCGGGAGCCCCACCGGGGAGCTGTTTTTT. Translated: CASSRPSGSPTGELFF. The genes are TRBV7-2 and TRBJ2-2; 10 bases line up with TRBD2. J lost 4 bases, V lost 5 bases, and 7 bases had no gene match. Germline V lookup: CDR1 SGHTA, CDR2 FQGNSA. The CDR3 loop spans 16 amino acids.

V and J are TRBV6-4 and TRBJ2-7; D is uncertain. V shed 3 bases and J shed 3 bases, with 3 bases lying between them. This CDR3 comprises 11 residues. Looked up from germline, CDR1 is MRHNA and CDR2 is SNTAGT. For the CDR3, the DNA is TGTGCCAGCAGTGAGAGCTACGAGCAGTACTTC. The encoded protein is CASSESYEQYF.

This rearrangement joins TRBV5-6 to TRBJ2-3; 13 nucleotides align to TRBD2. V trimming: 5 bases; J trimming: 2 bases; junction bases outside the gene matches: 5. The germline V gene has CDR1 SGHDT and CDR2 YYEEEE. This CDR3 comprises 16 residues. The CDR3 DNA is TGTGCCAGCAGTTCAGGACTAGCGGGGGCCACAGATACGCAGTATTTT. Its protein is CASSSGLAGATDTQYF.

This clone was picked up a small number of times. The chain carries TRBV6-5 and TRBJ1-1; 7 nucleotides agree with TRBD1. Germline CDR1 is MNHEY and CDR2 is SVGAGI. This CDR3 is built from 13 residues. V shed 6 bases and J 6 bases; nucleotides not matched to a gene: 7. The CDR3: CASRLDREAEAFF. In DNA, the CDR3 is TGTGCCAGCAGATTAGACAGGGAGGCTGAAGCTTTCTTT.

CDR3 nucleotides: TGTGCCAGTAGTATCTTGGCCATGAACACTGAAGCTTTCTTT. Translating gives CASSILAMNTEAFF. J is TRBJ1-1 and V is TRBV19; D is ambiguous. V was shortened by 3 bases and J by 0 bases, with 8 bases between the two germline ends. The CDR3 consists of 14 residues. CDR1 is LNHDA, CDR2 SQIVND, per germline (reference sequence).

V gene TRBV4-1 combines with J gene TRBJ1-6; 7 bases align to TRBD1. The CDR3 is 18 amino acids. CDR1 is MGHRA and CDR2 is YSYEKL in the germline V gene. The V and J ends lost 0 bases and 10 bases, in that order; junction bases with no gene match: 15. CDR3 bases: TGCGCCAGCAGCCAAGACCCCCACCCGACAGGGTTTGCGTCACCCCTCCACTTT. Residues: CASSQDPHPTGFASPLHF.

The chain joins TRBV19 to TRBJ2-3, with a tentative D call TRBD1 (6 bases). Germline V gene lookup returns CDR1 LNHDA and CDR2 SQIVND (reference sequence). V dropped 0 bases and J dropped 0 bases, with 10 bases sitting between them. CDR3 length: 16 residues. In DNA, the CDR3 is TGTGCCAGTAGTATAGACCGGGACACTAGCACAGATACGCAGTATTTT. As protein: CASSIDRDTSTDTQYF.

The V gene is TRBV7-8, the J gene TRBJ2-7, with TRBD2 matching 10 bases. V shed 5 bases and J 1 base; nucleotides not matched to a gene: 5. The CDR3 runs to 15 residues. Germline V gene sequence: CDR1 SGHVS, CDR2 FQNEAQ. CDR3 region: CASSATSGYSYEQYF. In DNA form, the CDR3 reads TGTGCCAGCAGCGCGACTAGCGGGTATTCCTACGAGCAGTACTTC.

The chain has TRBV3-1 (or the pseudogene TRBV3-2) and TRBJ2-7; possibly TRBD1 for D (5 bases). Trimming shortened V by 0 bases and J by 3 bases, and 18 bases separated the two germline ends. The V gene's germline CDR1 is LGHDT and CDR2 YNNKEL (reference sequence). The CDR3 totals 17 residues. In DNA, the CDR3 is TGTGCCAGCAGCCAAGATTGGGGCAGGATGGGATTCTACGAGCAGTACTTC. Translating gives CASSQDWGRMGFYEQYF.